This T cell receptor (beta chain) came from a study of blood T cell repertoires in COVID-19. Study in general: Samples representing acute and convalescent COVID-19 were sourced from the United States, Italy and Spain. PBMCs, B-cell-depleted T cells, or T cells provided the cDNA or gDNA that made up the material.

Methods used by the authors: Amplification from reference gene primers served as the basis for estimated nucleated cell counts. Some clones are missing from TCRdb's copy, which holds only in-frame ones; the method was immunoSEQ multiplex PCR. V and J calls and clone size are those listed in that table; D and trimming were worked out from the DNA. This sample has 23,000 or so clones, with roughly nine tenths found just once. The count of this clone is one. V gave up 0 bases and J gave up 2 bases; unmatched junction bases: 5. From germline, CDR1 is LGHNA and CDR2 YSLEER. The CDR3 covers 16 residues. The V call is TRBV4-3, the J call TRBJ2-5; 8 bases line up with TRBD2. Input material: peripheral blood. The source is a woman in her seventies with active COVID-19. The CDR3 loop is CASSQELAGMQETQYF. The CDR3 DNA reads TGCGCCAGCAGCCAAGAATTAGCGGGGATGCAAGAGACCCAGTACTTC.